This T cell receptor (beta chain) stems from a study of shared clonotypes between healthy human individuals. Naive CD8 cells, CD45RO-negative and positively selected for CCR7, excluded terminally differentiated effector memory CD45RA+ cells. The donor population consisted of healthy HIV-negative adults with no recent acute infections or vaccinations. As regards this clone: An end of the junction does not agree with germline; a read error may underlie this.

Each subset's genomic DNA was shared equally among a number of immunoSEQ plates. Profiled with immunoSEQ multiplex PCR; TCRdb holds only in-frame clones, not every one. The data show about 820,000 clones, 80% to 95% seen once. This clonotype was obtained from a man aged 25-45 years in good health. Sequencing was performed on naive CD8+ T cells sorted from blood.

The CDR3 sequence: CSVAADWGRWDF. The CDR3 bases are TGCAGCGTGGCCGCTGATTGGGGGAGGTGGGACTTC. This chain uses TRBV29-1 with TRBJ2-5; D possibly corresponds to TRBD2 (6 bases). Germline assignment: CDR1 SQVTM and CDR2 ANQGSEA. CDR3 length: 12 residues.